This T cell receptor beta chain appears in the sequencing data of a study of cytomegalovirus exposure and HLA in healthy donors. Trimming at V came to 5 bases and at J to 0 bases, leaving 7 bases not matched to a gene. The V gene's germline CDR1 is SGHTA and CDR2 FQGTGA. The CDR3 covers 15 residues. This PCR relied on a set of 60 Vbeta primers and 13 Jbeta primers. The method was immunoSEQ multiplex PCR; TCRdb's version includes in-frame clones alone and lacks a portion of them. Of about 180,000 clones listed, 75% to 85% are singletons. The genes are TRBV7-3 and TRBJ2-7, with 7 bases matching TRBD1. This TCR was recovered from a man younger than 35 in good health and CMV-seronegative. The sample was PBMCs. The CDR3 region is CASSHSGQLSYEQYF. CDR3 bases: TGTGCCAGCAGCCACTCGGGACAGCTCTCCTACGAGCAGTACTTC.